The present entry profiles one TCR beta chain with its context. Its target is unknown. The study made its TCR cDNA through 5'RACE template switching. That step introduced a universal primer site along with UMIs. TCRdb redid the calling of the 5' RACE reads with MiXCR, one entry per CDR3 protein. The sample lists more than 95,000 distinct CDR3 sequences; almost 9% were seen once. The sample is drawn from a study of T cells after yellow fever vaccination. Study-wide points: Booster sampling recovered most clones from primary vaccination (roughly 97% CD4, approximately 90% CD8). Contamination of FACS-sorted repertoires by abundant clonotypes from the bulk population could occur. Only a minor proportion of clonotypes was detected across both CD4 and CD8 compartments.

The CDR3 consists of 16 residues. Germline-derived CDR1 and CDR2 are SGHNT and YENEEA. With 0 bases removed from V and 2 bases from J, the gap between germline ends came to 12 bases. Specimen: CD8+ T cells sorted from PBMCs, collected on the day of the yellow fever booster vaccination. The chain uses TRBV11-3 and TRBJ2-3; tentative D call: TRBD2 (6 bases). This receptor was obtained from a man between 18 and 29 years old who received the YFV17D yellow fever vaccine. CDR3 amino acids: CASSLERWGDTDTQYF. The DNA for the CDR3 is TGTGCCAGCAGCTTAGAACGGTGGGGGGACACAGATACGCAGTATTTT.